This T cell receptor beta chain is from a study of cytomegalovirus exposure and HLA in healthy donors. Notes on this clone: The antigen is not known.

The PCR ran on 60 Vbeta and 13 Jbeta primers. Some clones are missing from TCRdb's copy, which holds only in-frame ones; the method was immunoSEQ multiplex PCR. The sample has some 98,000 clones, roughly four fifths seen once; the top ten hold approximately 4%. The germline V gene encodes CDR1 SGHNT and CDR2 YYREEE (reference sequence). This CDR3 region has 16 residues. V lost 0 bases, J lost 0 bases, and 7 bases lay in between. Whole-study findings and limits: In vitro, three CMV-associated chains proved specific for CMV antigens. A later analysis by the authors found several of the most significant clusters apparently linked to common viral pathogens. In a later analysis, across HLA loci, associated TCR counts were highest for DRB1, lowest for HLA-C.

Sequencing was performed on PBMCs. V is TRBV5-4 and J is TRBJ2-6, with D hard to call. The clonotype comes from a female donor in good health and CMV-seropositive. In DNA, the CDR3 is TGTGCCAGCAGCTTGGGGCCAGTCTCTGGGGCCAACGTCCTGACTTTC. As protein: CASSLGPVSGANVLTF.